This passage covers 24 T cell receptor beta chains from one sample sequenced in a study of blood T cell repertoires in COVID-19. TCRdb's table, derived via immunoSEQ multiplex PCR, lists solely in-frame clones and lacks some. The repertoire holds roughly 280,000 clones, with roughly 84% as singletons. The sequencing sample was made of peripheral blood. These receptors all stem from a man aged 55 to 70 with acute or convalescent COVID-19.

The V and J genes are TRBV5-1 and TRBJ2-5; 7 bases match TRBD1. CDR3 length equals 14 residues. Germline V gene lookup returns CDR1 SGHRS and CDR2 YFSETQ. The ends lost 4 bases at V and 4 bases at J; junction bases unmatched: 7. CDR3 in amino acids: CASSDFAGGETQYF. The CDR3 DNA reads TGCGCCAGCAGCGACTTCGCAGGGGGAGAGACCCAGTACTTC.

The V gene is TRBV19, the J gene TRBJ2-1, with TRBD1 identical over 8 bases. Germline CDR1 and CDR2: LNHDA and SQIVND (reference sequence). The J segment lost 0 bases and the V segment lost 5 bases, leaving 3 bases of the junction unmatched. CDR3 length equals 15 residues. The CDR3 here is CASSVGTGSYNEQFF. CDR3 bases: TGTGCCAGTAGTGTCGGGACAGGCTCCTACAATGAGCAGTTCTTC.

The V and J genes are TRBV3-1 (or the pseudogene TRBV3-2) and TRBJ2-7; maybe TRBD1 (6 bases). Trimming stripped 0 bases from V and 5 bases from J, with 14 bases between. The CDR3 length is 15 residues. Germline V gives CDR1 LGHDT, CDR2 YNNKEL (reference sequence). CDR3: CASSQDALGQHEQYF. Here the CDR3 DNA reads TGTGCCAGCAGCCAAGATGCTTTGGGACAACACGAGCAGTACTTC.

The CDR3 loop reads CASSLAGPSYEQYF. CDR3 bases: TGTGCCAGCAGCTTAGCGGGGCCCTCCTACGAGCAGTACTTC. J is TRBJ2-7 and V is TRBV7-6; weak D call: TRBD1 (5 bases). The length of the CDR3 is 14 residues. The V end was cut by 0 bases, the J end by 0 bases, with 6 bases between. Germline CDR1 is SGHVS and CDR2 is FNYEAQ.

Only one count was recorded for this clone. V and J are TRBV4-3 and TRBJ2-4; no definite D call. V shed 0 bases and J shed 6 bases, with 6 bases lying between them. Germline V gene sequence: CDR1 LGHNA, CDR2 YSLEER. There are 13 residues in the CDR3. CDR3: CASSQDLPNIQYF. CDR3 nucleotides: TGCGCCAGCAGCCAAGATCTCCCAAACATTCAGTACTTC.

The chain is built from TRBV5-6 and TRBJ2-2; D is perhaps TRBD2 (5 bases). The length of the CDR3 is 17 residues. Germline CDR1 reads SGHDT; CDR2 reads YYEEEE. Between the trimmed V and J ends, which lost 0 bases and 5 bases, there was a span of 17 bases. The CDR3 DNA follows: TGTGCCAGCAGCTTGGTCGGGGTACGAGGGCTGACCGGGGAGCTGTTTTTT. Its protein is CASSLVGVRGLTGELFF.

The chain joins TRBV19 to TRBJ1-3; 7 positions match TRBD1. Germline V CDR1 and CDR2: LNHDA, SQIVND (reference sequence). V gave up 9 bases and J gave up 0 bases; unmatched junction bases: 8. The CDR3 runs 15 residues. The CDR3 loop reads CASRDREISGNTIYF. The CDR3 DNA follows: TGTGCCAGCCGAGACAGGGAGATCTCTGGAAACACCATATATTTT.

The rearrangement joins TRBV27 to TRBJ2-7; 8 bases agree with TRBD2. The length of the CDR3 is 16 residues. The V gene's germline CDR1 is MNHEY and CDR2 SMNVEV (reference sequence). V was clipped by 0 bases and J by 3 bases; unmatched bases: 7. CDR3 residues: CASSLSWREVGYEQYF. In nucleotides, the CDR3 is TGTGCCAGCAGTTTATCCTGGCGGGAGGTCGGCTACGAGCAGTACTTC.

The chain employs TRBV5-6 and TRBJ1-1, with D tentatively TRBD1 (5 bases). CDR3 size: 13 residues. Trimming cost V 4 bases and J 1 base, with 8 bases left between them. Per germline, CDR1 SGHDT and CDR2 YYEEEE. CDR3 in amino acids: CASSRRENTEAFF. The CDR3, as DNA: TGTGCCAGCAGCCGCAGGGAGAACACTGAAGCTTTCTTT.

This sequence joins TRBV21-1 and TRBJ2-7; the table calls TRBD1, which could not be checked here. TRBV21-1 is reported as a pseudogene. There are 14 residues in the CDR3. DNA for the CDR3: TGTGCCAGCAGCAAGGGGCGCCCCAGGAACGAGCAGTACTTC. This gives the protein CASSKGRPRNEQYF.

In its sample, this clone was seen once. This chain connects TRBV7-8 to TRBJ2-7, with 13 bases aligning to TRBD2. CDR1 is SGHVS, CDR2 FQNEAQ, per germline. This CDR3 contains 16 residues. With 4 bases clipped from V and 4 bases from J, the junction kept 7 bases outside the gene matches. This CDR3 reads CASSSQGLAGNYEQYF. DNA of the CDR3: TGTGCCAGCAGCTCTCAGGGACTAGCGGGGAATTACGAGCAGTACTTC.

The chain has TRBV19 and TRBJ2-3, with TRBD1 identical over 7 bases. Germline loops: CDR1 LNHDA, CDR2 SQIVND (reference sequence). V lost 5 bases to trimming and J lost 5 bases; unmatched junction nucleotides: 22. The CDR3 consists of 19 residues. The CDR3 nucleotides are TGTGCCAGTAGTCCACATCCGGGACAGAATCCGGACGTTAGAGATACGCAGTATTTT. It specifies CASSPHPGQNPDVRDTQYF.

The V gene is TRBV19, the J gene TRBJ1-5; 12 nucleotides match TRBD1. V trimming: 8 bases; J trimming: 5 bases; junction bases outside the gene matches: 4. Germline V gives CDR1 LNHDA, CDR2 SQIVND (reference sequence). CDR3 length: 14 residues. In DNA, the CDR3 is TGTGCCAGTTCTGGGACAGGGGGCTATCAGCCCCAGCATTTT. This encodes CASSGTGGYQPQHF. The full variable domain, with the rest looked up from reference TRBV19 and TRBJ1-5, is DGGITQSPKYLFRKEGQNVTLSCEQNLNHDAMYWYRQDPGQGLRLIYYSQIVNDFQKGDIAEGYSVSREKKESFPLTVTSAQKNPTAFYLCASSGTGGYQPQHFGDGTRLSIL.

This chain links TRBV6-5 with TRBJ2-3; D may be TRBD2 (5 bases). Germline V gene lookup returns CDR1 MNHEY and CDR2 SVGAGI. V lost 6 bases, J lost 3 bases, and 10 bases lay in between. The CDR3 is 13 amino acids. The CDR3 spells CASSLRLTDTQYF. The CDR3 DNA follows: TGTGCCAGCAGCCTCCGACTAACAGATACGCAGTATTTT.

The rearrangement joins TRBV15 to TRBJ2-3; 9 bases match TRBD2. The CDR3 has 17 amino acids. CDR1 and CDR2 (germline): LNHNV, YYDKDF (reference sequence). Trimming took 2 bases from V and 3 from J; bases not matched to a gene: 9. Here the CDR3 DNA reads TGTGCCACCAGCAGAAGTAATAGCGGGAGACTTACAGATACGCAGTATTTT. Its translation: CATSRSNSGRLTDTQYF.

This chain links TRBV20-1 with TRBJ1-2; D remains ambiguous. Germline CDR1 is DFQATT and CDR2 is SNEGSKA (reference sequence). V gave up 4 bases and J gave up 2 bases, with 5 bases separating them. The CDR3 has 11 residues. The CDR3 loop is CSAIVNYGYTF. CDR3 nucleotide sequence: TGCAGTGCTATCGTAAACTATGGCTACACCTTC.

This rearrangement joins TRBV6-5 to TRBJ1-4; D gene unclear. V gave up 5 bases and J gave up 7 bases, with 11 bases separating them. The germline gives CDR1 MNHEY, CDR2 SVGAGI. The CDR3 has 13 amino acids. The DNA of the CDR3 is TGTGCCAGCAGTCTGGTACGAGGTGAAAAACTGTTTTTT. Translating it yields CASSLVRGEKLFF.

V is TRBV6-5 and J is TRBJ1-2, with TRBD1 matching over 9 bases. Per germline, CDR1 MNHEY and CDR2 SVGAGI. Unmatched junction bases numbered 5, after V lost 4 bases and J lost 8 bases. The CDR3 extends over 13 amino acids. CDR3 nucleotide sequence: TGTGCCAGCAGTTCACAGGGGGCAGGAGGCTACACCTTC. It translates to CASSSQGAGGYTF.

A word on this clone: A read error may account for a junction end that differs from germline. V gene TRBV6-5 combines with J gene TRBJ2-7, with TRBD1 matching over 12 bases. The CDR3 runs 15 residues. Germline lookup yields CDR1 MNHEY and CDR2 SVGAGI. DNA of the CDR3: TGTGCCAGCAATTACGGGACAGGGGGCCCCTACGAGCAGTACTTC. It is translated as CASNYGTGGPYEQYF.

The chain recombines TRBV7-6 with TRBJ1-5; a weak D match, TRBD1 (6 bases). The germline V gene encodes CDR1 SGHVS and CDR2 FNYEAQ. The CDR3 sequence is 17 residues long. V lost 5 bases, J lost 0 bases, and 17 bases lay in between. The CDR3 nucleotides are TGTGCCAGCAGCCGGGACCGTCCAGGGGCTAGCAATCAGCCCCAGCATTTT. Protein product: CASSRDRPGASNQPQHF.

CDR3: CASRRGGGAGDGYTF. CDR3 bases: TGTGCAAGTCGCCGAGGGGGAGGGGCGGGCGATGGCTACACCTTC. The chain couples TRBV12-2 to TRBJ1-2. TRBV12-2 is designated a pseudogene. This CDR3 spans 15 amino acids.

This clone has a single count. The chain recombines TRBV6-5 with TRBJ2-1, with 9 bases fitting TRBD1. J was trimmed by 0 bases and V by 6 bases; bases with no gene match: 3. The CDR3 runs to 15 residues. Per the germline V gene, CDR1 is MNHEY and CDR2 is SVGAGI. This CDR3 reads CASSGQGSSYNEQFF. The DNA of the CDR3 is TGTGCCAGCAGCGGACAGGGGAGCTCCTACAATGAGCAGTTCTTC.

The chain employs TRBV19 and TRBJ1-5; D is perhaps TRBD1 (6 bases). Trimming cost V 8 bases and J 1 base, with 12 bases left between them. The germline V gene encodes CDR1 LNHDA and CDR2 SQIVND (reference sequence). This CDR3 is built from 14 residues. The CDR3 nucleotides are TGTGCCAGTTCAGGGGTAACGAGCAATCAGCCCCAGCATTTT. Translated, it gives CASSGVTSNQPQHF.

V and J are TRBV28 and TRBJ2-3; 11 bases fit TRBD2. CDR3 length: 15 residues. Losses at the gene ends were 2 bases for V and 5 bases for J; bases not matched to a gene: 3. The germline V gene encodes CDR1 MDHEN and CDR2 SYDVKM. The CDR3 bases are TGTGCCAGCAGTTTAGGAGGGACTAGCGGAGATACGCAGTATTTT. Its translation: CASSLGGTSGDTQYF.